This passage covers 28 T cell receptor beta chains from one sample sequenced in a study of T-cell reconstitution after alpha-beta-depleted transplantation in children. A library of TCRbeta sequences, prepared with unique molecular identifiers, was generated. TCRdb reanalysed the PCR reads using MiXCR and keeps one entry per CDR3 protein. The sample lists about 980,000 distinct CDR3 sequences; 25% to 30% were seen once. Sequences were derived from PBMCs, mostly from graft donor cells, sampled 360 days after TCRalphabeta/CD19-depleted stem cell transplant. Receptors originate from a boy under two years old who had a stem cell transplant for SCID, so the T cells may come from the graft donor.

In this sample, this clonotype turned up a few times. This chain joins TRBV6-1 and TRBJ2-1; 7 bases agree with TRBD1. Germline V gene sequence: CDR1 MNHNS, CDR2 SASEGT. The CDR3 is 15 amino acids. Trimming cost V 6 bases and J 2 bases; bases outside gene matches: 7. CDR3 protein: CASRPSQGAYNEQFF. The CDR3, as DNA: TGTGCCAGCAGGCCGTCCCAGGGGGCCTACAATGAGCAGTTCTTC.

The chain links TRBV5-1 to TRBJ2-7; perhaps TRBD1 as D (5 bases). The CDR3 runs to 14 residues. Germline V gene sequence: CDR1 SGHRS, CDR2 YFSETQ. V was trimmed by 0 bases and J by 9 bases, leaving 16 bases between them. The CDR3 loop is CASSLDRPSEGQYF. The CDR3 DNA reads TGCGCCAGCAGCTTGGACAGGCCCTCGGAAGGGCAGTACTTC.

Only a few counts were recorded for this clonotype. This chain connects TRBV4-3 to TRBJ2-5, with TRBD1 matching 9 bases. From germline, CDR1 is LGHNA and CDR2 YSLEER. This CDR3 is built from 16 residues. The V segment lost 4 bases and the J segment 2 bases; nucleotides outside the gene matches: 8. The CDR3 here is CASSLKGTGLQETQYF. DNA for the CDR3: TGCGCCAGCAGCCTTAAGGGGACAGGGCTTCAAGAGACCCAGTACTTC.

This clonotype came up a few times. The chain carries TRBV11-2 and TRBJ2-6, with 8 bases that match TRBD1. The V segment lost 4 bases and the J segment 1 base; nucleotides outside the gene matches: 9. The CDR3 runs 18 residues. The germline CDR1 and CDR2 sequences are SGHAT and FQNNGV. This chain's CDR3 is CASSSLRQGWSGANVLTF. The CDR3 DNA sequence: TGTGCCAGCAGCTCCCTGAGACAGGGGTGGTCTGGGGCCAACGTCCTGACTTTC.

The chain combines TRBV2 with TRBJ1-1; TRBD1 might be the D (6 bases). This CDR3 spans 12 amino acids. V lost 8 bases, J lost 4 bases, and 11 bases lay in between. Germline V gene sequence: CDR1 SNHLY, CDR2 FYNNEI. The CDR3 loop is CASGKGGTEAFF. In DNA, the CDR3 is TGTGCCAGCGGCAAGGGGGGCACTGAAGCTTTCTTT.

This clonotype was seen more than once but under ten times. The rearrangement uses TRBV2 and TRBJ2-7, with D possibly TRBD1 on 6 matching bases. The germline CDR1 and CDR2 sequences are SNHLY and FYNNEI. Trimming cost V 10 bases and J 0 bases, with 10 bases left between them. This CDR3 is 12 amino acids long. CDR3 bases: TGTGCCACCGACAGGACCTCCTACGAGCAGTACTTC. Amino acids: CATDRTSYEQYF.

This clonotype has a count of ten or more. This chain connects TRBV11-2 to TRBJ2-2; no clear D. Trimming took 1 base from V and 7 from J, leaving 13 bases between them. The CDR3 has 15 residues. Per germline, CDR1 SGHAT and CDR2 FQNNGV. CDR3 sequence: CASSLAAAVIGELFF. CDR3 DNA sequence: TGTGCCAGCAGCTTAGCCGCGGCTGTTATCGGGGAGCTGTTTTTT.

CDR3 coding DNA: TGTGCCAGCGGCCGACTAGCGGGGGGGAATGAGCAGTTCTTC. The encoded protein is CASGRLAGGNEQFF. V and J are TRBV6-2 or TRBV6-3 and TRBJ2-1, with 14 positions matching TRBD2. Germline assignment: CDR1 MNHEY and CDR2 SVGEGT. This CDR3 contains 14 residues. V dropped 8 bases and J dropped 7; count of bases not matched to a gene: 4.

This clonotype showed up just a few times. This rearrangement joins TRBV6-1 to TRBJ2-2; 7 positions match TRBD2. Per germline, CDR1 MNHNS and CDR2 SASEGT. The V gene end was trimmed by 5 bases and the J gene end by 4 bases; junction bases not matched to a gene: 7. The CDR3 contains 15 residues. CDR3 protein: CASSPPGGVTGELFF. The CDR3 nucleotides read TGTGCCAGCAGTCCCCCGGGAGGAGTCACCGGGGAGCTGTTTTTT.

The chain links TRBV6-5 to TRBJ1-2; the D is unclear. The CDR3 runs 16 residues. The germline V and J ends were trimmed by 0 bases and 6 bases, with 17 bases remaining between them. Germline V CDR1 and CDR2: MNHEY, SVGAGI. Here the CDR3 DNA reads TGTGCCAGCAGTTACTCGATGTGGCCCGCCTTGGATGGCTACACCTTC. Translated, it gives CASSYSMWPALDGYTF.

This clonotype was picked up a small number of times. The rearrangement links TRBV29-1 to TRBJ2-1, with D unresolved. Germline-derived CDR1 and CDR2 are SQVTM and ANQGSEA. The CDR3 consists of 15 residues. V was pared by 4 bases and J by 0 bases, with 13 bases between. CDR3 in amino acids: CSVVLGPGSYNEQFF. Here the CDR3 DNA reads TGCAGCGTTGTGTTGGGCCCAGGCTCCTACAATGAGCAGTTCTTC.

This clonotype was seen a single time. This chain joins TRBV6-7 and TRBJ1-6, with D perhaps matching TRBD1 (6 bases). TRBV6-7 is an ORF, and what it does is uncertain. This CDR3 has 15 amino acids. V was pared by 7 bases and J by 5 bases, with 15 bases between. The DNA of the CDR3 is TGTGCCAGCATTTCCAGGGGATGTAATAATTCACCCCTCCACTTT. Protein sequence: CASISRGCNNSPLHF.

The chain employs TRBV5-6 and TRBJ2-3; D is uncertain. Trimming cost V 0 bases and J 0 bases, with 8 bases left between them. Looked up from germline, CDR1 is SGHDT and CDR2 is YYEEEE. CDR3 length: 15 residues. CDR3: CASSLGPVSTDTQYF. The CDR3 DNA reads TGTGCCAGCAGCTTGGGGCCAGTTAGCACAGATACGCAGTATTTT.

J is TRBJ1-1 and V is TRBV2, with D tentatively TRBD1 (5 bases). V was trimmed by 2 bases and J by 3 bases, leaving 13 bases between them. From germline, CDR1 is SNHLY and CDR2 FYNNEI. This CDR3 contains 15 residues. The CDR3 region is CASSELAGGDTEAFF. CDR3 nucleotides: TGTGCCAGCAGTGAACTAGCGGGAGGGGACACTGAAGCTTTCTTT.

V gene TRBV12-3 or TRBV12-4 combines with J gene TRBJ1-1; 9 nucleotides match TRBD1. The CDR3 has 14 residues. V shed 6 bases and J 6 bases; nucleotides not matched to a gene: 8. The CDR3 protein is CASRAQGARAEAFF. The CDR3 DNA follows: TGTGCCAGCAGGGCACAGGGGGCTAGGGCTGAAGCTTTCTTT.

This clonotype was seen only a few times. This chain connects TRBV4-2 to TRBJ1-1; D call uncertain. Germline V CDR1 and CDR2: LGHNA, YNFKEQ. The CDR3 length is 16 residues. Trimming cost V 3 bases and J 13 bases, with 27 bases left between them. The CDR3 protein is CASSHIRTGRWVKLFF. The CDR3 nucleotides are TGTGCCAGCAGCCATATCAGGACCGGACGTTGGGTTAAGCTTTTCTTT.

The table lists this clonotype with many counts. This chain uses TRBV10-3 with TRBJ2-3; no clear D. Germline CDR1 is ENHRY and CDR2 is SYGVKD. The germline V and J ends were trimmed by 7 bases and 1 base, with 9 bases remaining between them. This CDR3 is 13 amino acids long. In DNA, the CDR3 is TGTGCCATCACAGTTAGGGGCACAGATACGCAGTATTTT. As protein: CAITVRGTDTQYF.

This clonotype was counted between two and nine times. The chain employs TRBV28 and TRBJ2-3; D remains unclear. The CDR3 sequence is 14 residues long. CDR1 and CDR2 from the germline V gene are MDHEN and SYDVKM. Trimming shortened V by 6 bases and J by 0 bases, and 10 bases separated the two germline ends. CDR3 protein: CASSHRISTDTQYF. Written as DNA, the CDR3 is TGTGCCAGCAGCCACCGTATTAGCACAGATACGCAGTATTTT.

On this clonotype: A single base separates this from a much larger clone, so it may be a read error. V is TRBV5-1 and J is TRBJ1-1, with D tentatively TRBD1 (5 bases). The V end was cut by 1 base, the J end by 1 base, with 11 bases between. This CDR3 has 15 amino acids. Germline V gene data show CDR1 as SGHRS and CDR2 as YFSETQ. The CDR3 DNA is TGCGCCAGCAGCTTGTTCGGGGGGACGAACACTGAAGCTTTCTTT. Translating gives CASSLFGGTNTEAFF.

This clonotype was observed a few times. The chain couples TRBV29-1 to TRBJ2-7; D tentatively fits TRBD1 or TRBD2 (5 bases each). Trimming cost V 6 bases and J 7 bases, with 22 bases left between them. The CDR3 contains 14 residues. Germline V CDR1 and CDR2: SQVTM, ANQGSEA. The CDR3, as DNA: TGCAGCGTCACGGGGACCTTACCCCCTACGGAGCAGTACTTC. It specifies CSVTGTLPPTEQYF.

The J gene is TRBJ1-5, the V gene TRBV6-2 or TRBV6-3; 12 bases are a match to TRBD1. With 8 bases clipped from V and 10 bases from J, the junction kept 9 bases outside the gene matches. The CDR3 loop spans 14 amino acids. Germline CDR1 and CDR2: MNHEY and SVGEGT. The chain's CDR3 is CASSKGTGGTPQHF. Written as DNA, the CDR3 is TGTGCCAGCTCAAAAGGGACAGGGGGCACACCCCAGCATTTT.

This clonotype was picked up a small number of times. The chain links TRBV7-7 to TRBJ2-1, with D perhaps given as TRBD1 or TRBD2 (6 bases each). CDR1 and CDR2 from the germline V gene are SSHAT and FNYEAQ (reference sequence). The CDR3 extends over 14 amino acids. V was cut by 5 bases and J by 9 bases, with 17 bases left in between. CDR3 bases: TGTGCCAGCAGCGCCCAAGGGGGGACGGGTGAGCAGTTCTTC. Translated, it gives CASSAQGGTGEQFF. Full variable domain (missing parts from reference TRBV7-7 and TRBJ2-1): GAGVSQSPRYKVTKRGQDVTLRCDPISSHATLYWYQQALGQGPEFLTYFNYEAQPDKSGLPSDRFSAERPEGSISTLTIQRTEQRDSAMYRCASSAQGGTGEQFFGPGTRLTVL.

V and J are TRBV11-2 and TRBJ2-5, with 13 nucleotides matching TRBD2. The trim removed 6 bases at V and 6 bases at J, leaving 10 bases unmatched. The CDR3 consists of 16 residues. Germline V CDR1 and CDR2: SGHAT, FQNNGV. CDR3 DNA sequence: TGTGCCAGCAGGCTCTCACTAGCGGGGGGGACAAAGACCCAGTACTTC. This codes for CASRLSLAGGTKTQYF.

This sequence joins TRBV5-6 and TRBJ2-3; perhaps TRBD1 as D (6 bases). The V gene lost 3 bases and the J gene lost 4 bases, with 9 bases spanning the gap. Germline lookup yields CDR1 SGHDT and CDR2 YYEEEE. The CDR3 covers 13 residues. CDR3 loop: CASSSTGSDTQYF. The CDR3 region has the DNA TGTGCCAGCAGCTCAACAGGGTCAGATACGCAGTATTTT.

The J gene is TRBJ2-7, the V gene TRBV3-1; no clear D gene. The length of the CDR3 is 12 residues. Germline values: CDR1 LGHDT, CDR2 YNNKEL (reference sequence). V was cut by 1 base and J by 12 bases, with 13 bases left in between. CDR3: CASSQVSKTPYF. In nucleotides, the CDR3 is TGTGCCAGCAGCCAAGTGTCAAAAACGCCGTACTTC.

This chain uses TRBV5-1 with TRBJ1-2; tentative D call: TRBD1 (5 bases). The V and J ends lost 4 bases and 0 bases respectively, with 13 bases between them. CDR3 size: 15 residues. CDR1 is SGHRS, CDR2 YFSETQ, per germline. Written as DNA, the CDR3 is TGCGCCAGCAGCCCGGATGGGGCCCCTAACTATGGCTACACCTTC. Amino acids: CASSPDGAPNYGYTF.

This chain uses TRBV6-5 with TRBJ2-5; D remains unclear. V lost 8 bases and J lost 4, with 8 bases in between. Germline V gene lookup returns CDR1 MNHEY and CDR2 SVGAGI. The CDR3 length is 11 residues. The CDR3: CASRRRETQYF. CDR3 DNA: TGTGCCAGCCGAAGGCGAGAGACCCAGTACTTC.

The rearrangement uses TRBV7-8 and TRBJ2-1; 9 positions match TRBD1. The trim removed 1 base at V and 4 bases at J, leaving 14 bases unmatched. This CDR3 is built from 19 residues. CDR1 and CDR2 from the germline V gene are SGHVS and FQNEAQ. CDR3 region: CASSLVLGTGGAMYNEQFF. DNA of the CDR3: TGTGCCAGCAGCTTAGTGTTGGGAACAGGGGGCGCGATGTACAATGAGCAGTTCTTC.